The present T cell receptor (beta chain) was sequenced within a study of low-dose radiotherapy and immunotherapy resistance in tumors. Study details: Cohort 1 got 0.5 Gy per fraction every 2 weeks, 6.5 Gy in total. 1 Gy per fraction was delivered to Cohort 2 every two weeks, for 13 Gy total over 26 weeks. Daily oral aspirin at 300 mg began on cycle 1 day 1 and lasted four cycles.

First-strand cDNA relied on TRAV- and TRBV-specific primers spanning alpha and beta chains. With a constant-region primer and a V-primer adapter, TCRs were subjected to approximately 18 PCR cycles of amplification. TCRdb reanalysed the reads using MiXCR and keeps one entry per CDR3 protein. The sample includes under 7,000 distinct CDR3 sequences, roughly 80% of them seen just once. Eligible patients had advanced solid tumors lacking tumor-infiltrating lymphocytes. V gave up 6 bases and J gave up 14 bases; unmatched junction bases: 12. The CDR3 spans 13 residues. The J gene is TRBJ2-3, the V gene TRBV12-3 or TRBV12-4; 9 bases align to TRBD2. The sequence was obtained from a human donor with advanced metastatic prostate, ovarian, gallbladder or colorectal cancer (not recorded which). This table probably holds off-target reads from a library built for another chain. The CDR3 spells CASSPLGSGGTYF. The CDR3 DNA follows: TGTGCCAGCAGCCCCTTGGGGAGCGGGGGGACGTATTTT.